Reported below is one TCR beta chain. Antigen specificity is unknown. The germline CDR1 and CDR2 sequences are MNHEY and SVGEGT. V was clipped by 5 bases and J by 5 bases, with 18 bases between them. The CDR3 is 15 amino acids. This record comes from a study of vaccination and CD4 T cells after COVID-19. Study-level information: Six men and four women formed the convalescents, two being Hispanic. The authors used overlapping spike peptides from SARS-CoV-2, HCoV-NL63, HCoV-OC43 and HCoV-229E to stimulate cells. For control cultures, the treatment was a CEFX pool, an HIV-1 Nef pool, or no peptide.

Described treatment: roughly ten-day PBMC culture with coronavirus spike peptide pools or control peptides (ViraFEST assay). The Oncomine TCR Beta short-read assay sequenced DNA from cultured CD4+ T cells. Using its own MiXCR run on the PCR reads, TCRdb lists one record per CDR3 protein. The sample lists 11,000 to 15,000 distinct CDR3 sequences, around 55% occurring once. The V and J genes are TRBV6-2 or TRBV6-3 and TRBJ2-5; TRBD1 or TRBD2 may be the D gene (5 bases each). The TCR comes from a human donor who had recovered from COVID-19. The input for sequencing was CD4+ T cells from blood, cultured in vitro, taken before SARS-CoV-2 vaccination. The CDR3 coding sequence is TGTGCCAGCAGTGGACACCGGGGCGGTTGGGAGACCCAGTACTTC. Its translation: CASSGHRGGWETQYF.